The sequence of this TCR beta chain was determined in a study of a mutant IDH1 vaccine in newly diagnosed glioma. Study-level information: Treated patients, averaging roughly 40 years, were about 60% male and around 40% female. Most had both radiotherapy and temozolomide beforehand; others had only one. Study-wide findings and caveats: Pseudoprogression apparently tracked independently of changes in top peripheral T cell clonotypes. Vaccination induced immune responses in about 93% of patients.

Note on this clone: The antigen is undetermined.

The time point was: week 23, last vaccination. Every single dose of the vaccine, 300 ug of mutant IDH1 20-mer peptide, came with topical imiquimod. TCRdb's copy holds only in-frame clones and misses some; the assay was immunoSEQ multiplex PCR. Of over 45,000 clones in the sample, approximately 80% were seen once. Trimming cost V 3 bases and J 3 bases, with 11 bases left between them. Germline V gene lookup returns CDR1 LNHDA and CDR2 SQIVND (reference sequence). CDR3 size: 14 residues. This specimen was PBMCs, taken from a glioma patient whose treatment included an IDH1 peptide vaccine. The clonotype originates from a man aged 40-50 years with glioma. The chain carries TRBV19 and TRBJ1-2, with a possible D match to TRBD1 (5 bases). The CDR3 loop reads CASSIGAADYGYTF. The CDR3, as DNA: TGTGCCAGTAGTATCGGGGCCGCAGACTATGGCTACACCTTC.